This T cell receptor (beta chain) was recorded in a study of graft-versus-host responses after intestinal transplantation. Across the study: Following induction with anti-thymocyte globulin, all recipients were given tacrolimus and steroids for about 3 years.

On this clone itself: Its antigen is undetermined.

V dropped 1 base and J dropped 2; count of bases not matched to a gene: 7. There are 16 residues in the CDR3. Germline loops: CDR1 SGHDN, CDR2 FVKESK. Profiling relied on immunoSEQ multiplex PCR, and the TCRdb table lists in-frame clones only, not all of them. This sample yields some 90,000 clones, of which about 90% are seen a single time; around 0.44% belongs to the top ten. Regarding the study as a whole: Researchers found GvH clones in recipient marrow, and some showed up first in ileum or blood. Patients who carried graft-donor T cell macrochimerism also had high graft-versus-host to host-versus-graft clonal ratios in their allografts. Maximum circulating GvH clone levels tracked with early post-transplant HvG decreases.

The rearrangement joins TRBV14 to TRBJ2-7; 8 nucleotides match TRBD1. This receptor was identified in a human donor who was the organ donor for an intestinal transplant. The source material was unstimulated CD8+ T cells sorted from spleen or lymph node cells, sampled before transplant. CDR3 nucleotides: TGTGCCAGCAGCCAAGGGTTCGGACAGGGAACCTACGAGCAGTACTTC. This encodes CASSQGFGQGTYEQYF.